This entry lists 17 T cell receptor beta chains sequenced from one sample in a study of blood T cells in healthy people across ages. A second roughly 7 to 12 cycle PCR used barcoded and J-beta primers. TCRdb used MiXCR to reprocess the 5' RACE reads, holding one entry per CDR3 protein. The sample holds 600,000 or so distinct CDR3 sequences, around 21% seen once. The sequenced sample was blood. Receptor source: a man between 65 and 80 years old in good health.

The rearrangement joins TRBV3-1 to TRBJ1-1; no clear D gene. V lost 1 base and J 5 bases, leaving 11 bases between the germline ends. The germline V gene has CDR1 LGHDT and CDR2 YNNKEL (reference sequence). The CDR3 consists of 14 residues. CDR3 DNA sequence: TGTGCCAGCAGCCAAGGGAGAGGGCGTACTGAAGCTTTCTTT. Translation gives CASSQGRGRTEAFF.

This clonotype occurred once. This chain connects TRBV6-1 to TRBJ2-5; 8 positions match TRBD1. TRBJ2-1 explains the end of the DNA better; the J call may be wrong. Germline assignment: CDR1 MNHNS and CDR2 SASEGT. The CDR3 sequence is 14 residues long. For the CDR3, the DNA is TGTGCCAGCAGTGAGAGGACAGGGCAAGATGAGCAGTTCTTC. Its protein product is CASSERTGQDEQFF.

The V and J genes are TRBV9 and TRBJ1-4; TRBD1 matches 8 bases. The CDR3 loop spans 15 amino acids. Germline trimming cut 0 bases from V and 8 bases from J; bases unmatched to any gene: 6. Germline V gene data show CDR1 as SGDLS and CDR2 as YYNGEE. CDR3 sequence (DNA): TGTGCCAGCAGCGTAGATCAGGGGGCCGGGGAAAAACTGTTTTTT. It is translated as CASSVDQGAGEKLFF.

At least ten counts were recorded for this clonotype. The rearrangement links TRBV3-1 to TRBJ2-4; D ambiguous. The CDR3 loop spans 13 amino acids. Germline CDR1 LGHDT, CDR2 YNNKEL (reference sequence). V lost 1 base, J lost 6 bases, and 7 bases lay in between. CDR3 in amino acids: CASSQVVGNIQYF. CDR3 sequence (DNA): TGTGCCAGCAGCCAAGTCGTAGGAAACATTCAGTACTTC.

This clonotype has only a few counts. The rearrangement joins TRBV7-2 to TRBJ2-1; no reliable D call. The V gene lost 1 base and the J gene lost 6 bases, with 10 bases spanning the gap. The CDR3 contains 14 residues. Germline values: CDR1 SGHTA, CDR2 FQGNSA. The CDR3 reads CASSLERYVNEQFF. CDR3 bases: TGTGCCAGCAGCTTAGAACGGTATGTCAATGAGCAGTTCTTC.

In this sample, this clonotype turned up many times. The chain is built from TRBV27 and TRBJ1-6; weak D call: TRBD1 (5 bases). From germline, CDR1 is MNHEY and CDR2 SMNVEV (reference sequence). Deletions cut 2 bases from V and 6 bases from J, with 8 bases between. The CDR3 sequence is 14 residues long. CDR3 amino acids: CASSLIQGNSPLHF. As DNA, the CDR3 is TGTGCCAGCAGTTTAATCCAGGGTAATTCACCCCTCCACTTT.

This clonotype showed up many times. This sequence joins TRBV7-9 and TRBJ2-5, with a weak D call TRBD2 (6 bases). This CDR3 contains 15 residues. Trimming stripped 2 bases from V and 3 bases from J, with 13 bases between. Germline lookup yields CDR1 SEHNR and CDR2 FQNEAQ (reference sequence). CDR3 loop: CASSLLLGGEETQYF. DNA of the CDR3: TGTGCCAGCAGCTTACTTCTTGGCGGGGAAGAGACCCAGTACTTC. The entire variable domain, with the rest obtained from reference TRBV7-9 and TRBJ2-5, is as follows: DTGVSQNPRHKITKRGQNVTFRCDPISEHNRLYWYRQTLGQGPEFLTYFQNEAQLEKSRLLSDRFSAERPKGSFSTLEIQRTEQGDSAMYLCASSLLLGGEETQYFGPGTRLLVL.

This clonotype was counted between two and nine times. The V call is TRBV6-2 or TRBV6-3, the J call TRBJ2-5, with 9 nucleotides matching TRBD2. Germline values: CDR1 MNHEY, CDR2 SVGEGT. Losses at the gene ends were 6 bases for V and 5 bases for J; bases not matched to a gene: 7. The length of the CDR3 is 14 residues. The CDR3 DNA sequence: TGTGCCAGCAGCCGTACAACTAGCGGGGAGACCCAGTACTTC. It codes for CASSRTTSGETQYF.

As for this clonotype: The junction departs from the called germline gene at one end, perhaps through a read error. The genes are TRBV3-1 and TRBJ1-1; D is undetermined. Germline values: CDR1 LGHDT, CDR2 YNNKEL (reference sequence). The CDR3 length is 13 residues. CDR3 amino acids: CASSQDPGYGAFF. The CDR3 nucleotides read TGCGCCAGCAGCCAAGATCCGGGATACGGAGCTTTCTTT.

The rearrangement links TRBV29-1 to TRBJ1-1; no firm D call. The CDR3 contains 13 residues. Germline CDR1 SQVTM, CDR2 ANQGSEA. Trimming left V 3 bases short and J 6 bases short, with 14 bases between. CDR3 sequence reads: CSVDNRARAEAFF. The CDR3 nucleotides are TGCAGCGTTGATAACCGGGCACGGGCTGAAGCTTTCTTT.

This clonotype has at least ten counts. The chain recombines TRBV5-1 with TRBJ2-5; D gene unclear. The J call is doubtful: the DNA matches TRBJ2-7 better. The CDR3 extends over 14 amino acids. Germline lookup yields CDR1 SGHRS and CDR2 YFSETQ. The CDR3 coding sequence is TGCGCCAGCTCAACGACTGATCTGTCTTACGAGCAGTACTTC. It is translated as CASSTTDLSYEQYF.

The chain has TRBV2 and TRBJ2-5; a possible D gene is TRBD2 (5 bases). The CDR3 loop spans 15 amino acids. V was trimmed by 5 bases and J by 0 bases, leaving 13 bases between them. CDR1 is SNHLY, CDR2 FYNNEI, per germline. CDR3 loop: CASSSLSGYQETQYF. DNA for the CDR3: TGTGCCAGCAGTTCGCTATCGGGATACCAAGAGACCCAGTACTTC.

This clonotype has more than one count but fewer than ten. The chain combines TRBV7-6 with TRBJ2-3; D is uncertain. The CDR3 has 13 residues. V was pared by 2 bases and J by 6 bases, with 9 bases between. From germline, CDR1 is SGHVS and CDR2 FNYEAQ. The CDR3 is CASSLSPPDTQYF. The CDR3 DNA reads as TGTGCCAGCAGCTTATCACCGCCTGATACGCAGTATTTT.

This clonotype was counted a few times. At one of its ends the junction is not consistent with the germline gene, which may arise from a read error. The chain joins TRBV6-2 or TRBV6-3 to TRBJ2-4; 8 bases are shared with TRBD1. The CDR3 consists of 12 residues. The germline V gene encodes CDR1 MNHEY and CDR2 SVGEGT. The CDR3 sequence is CVSSYGQGIQYF. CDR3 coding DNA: TGTGTCAGCAGTTATGGACAGGGCATTCAGTACTTC.

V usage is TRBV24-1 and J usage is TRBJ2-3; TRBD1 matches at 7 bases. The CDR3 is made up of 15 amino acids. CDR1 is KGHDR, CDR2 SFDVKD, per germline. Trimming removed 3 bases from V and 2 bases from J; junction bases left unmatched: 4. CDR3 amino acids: CATSDRGRLTDTQYF. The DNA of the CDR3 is TGTGCCACCAGTGATAGGGGGCGCCTCACAGATACGCAGTATTTT.

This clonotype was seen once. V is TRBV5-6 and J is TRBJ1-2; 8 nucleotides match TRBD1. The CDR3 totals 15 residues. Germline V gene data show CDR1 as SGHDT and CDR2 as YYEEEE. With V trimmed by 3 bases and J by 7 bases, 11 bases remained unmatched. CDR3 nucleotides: TGTGCCAGCAGCTACGGACAGGGTAGCGTCGGTGGCTACACCTTC. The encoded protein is CASSYGQGSVGGYTF.

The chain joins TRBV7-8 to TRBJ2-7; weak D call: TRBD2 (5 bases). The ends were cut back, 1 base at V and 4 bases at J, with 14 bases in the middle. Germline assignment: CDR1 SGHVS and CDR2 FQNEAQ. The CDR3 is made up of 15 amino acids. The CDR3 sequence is CASSLEYGVEYEQYF. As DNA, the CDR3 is TGTGCCAGCAGCTTAGAATACGGGGTCGAGTACGAGCAGTACTTC.